This T cell receptor beta chain was obtained from a study of CD8 T cells in ankylosing spondylitis. TCRdb used MiXCR to reprocess the 5' RACE reads, holding one entry per CDR3 protein. The sample records some 130,000 distinct CDR3 sequences, around 15% being singletons. V gave up 1 base and J gave up 4 bases, with 28 bases separating them. The CDR3 is made up of 20 amino acids. In germline, CDR1 is MNHEY, CDR2 SMNVEV (reference sequence). General study points: In ankylosing spondylitis patients, matched synovial fluid reportedly showed significant enrichment of disease-linked clones.

As for this clonotype: Its matching antigen is unknown.

This TCR derives from a female donor with ankylosing spondylitis or in good health (not recorded which). Sample: blood, either unsorted or a sorted T cell fraction (not recorded which). This chain connects TRBV27 to TRBJ2-5; D is possibly TRBD2 (6 bases). This CDR3 reads CASSLFPPAGTQKVGETQYF. CDR3 sequence (DNA): TGTGCCAGCAGTTTATTCCCACCGGCGGGGACGCAAAAAGTCGGAGAGACCCAGTACTTC.